The 23 T cell receptor beta chains given below trace back to one sample, sequenced in a study of tumor-infiltrating lymphocytes in primary liver carcinoma. Reverse transcription of roughly 0.5 ug total RNA with a constant-region primer produced TCR beta cDNA. Three nested multiplex PCR rounds of slightly modified ARM-PCR generated TCR beta libraries. The study ran its first two PCR rounds for nine to ten cycles each, using TRBV1-TRBV30 forward primers and a C-beta reverse primer. TCRdb reprocessed the multiplex PCR reads with MiXCR, giving one entry per CDR3 protein. Of about 350,000 distinct CDR3 sequences in the sample, approximately 65% were seen once. The blood RNA (from unsorted whole blood) was obtained, and germline DNA was also extracted. The specimen sequenced was peripheral blood. These receptors were taken from a man between 35 and 55 years old with primary liver carcinoma and hepatitis B virus infection.

Note on this clonotype: A much more abundant neighbour one base away suggests this may be a read error. This chain joins TRBV29-1 and TRBJ1-1; 11 positions match TRBD1. Unmatched junction bases numbered 11, after V lost 3 bases and J lost 5 bases. Germline V gene data show CDR1 as SQVTM and CDR2 as ANQGSEA. This CDR3 spans 16 amino acids. For the CDR3, the DNA is TGCAGCGTTGATCCCCGGGACAGGGGGGAGAGGACTGAAGCTTTCTTT. Translation: CSVDPRDRGERTEAFF.

The chain joins TRBV5-1 to TRBJ2-1, with D perhaps matching TRBD1 (5 bases). The CDR3 is made up of 14 amino acids. CDR1 and CDR2 from the germline V gene are SGHRS and YFSETQ. Trimming cost V 1 base and J 2 bases, with 7 bases left between them. CDR3 bases: TGCGCCAGCAGCTTGACAGGAACCTACAATGAGCAGTTCTTC. Translating it yields CASSLTGTYNEQFF.

The chain joins TRBV6-1 to TRBJ2-1, with D possibly being TRBD2 (8 bases). Near its end, the DNA agrees better with TRBJ2-7, so the J call may be wrong. CDR1 MNHNS and CDR2 SASEGT come from the germline V gene. This CDR3 spans 16 amino acids. DNA of the CDR3: TGTGCCAGCAGTGAGGCGACCATCGGGAGGGGGCGGGAGCAGTACTTC. Translated: CASSEATIGRGREQYF.

This clonotype was seen only a few times. A much more abundant neighbour one base away suggests this may be a read error. J is TRBJ1-5 and V is TRBV6-2 or TRBV6-3; D remains ambiguous. V was clipped by 7 bases and J by 4 bases, with 8 bases between them. The CDR3 runs 12 residues. The germline gives CDR1 MNHEY, CDR2 SVGEGT. This chain's CDR3 is CASTTTNQPQHF. The CDR3 coding sequence is TGTGCCAGCACTACTACAAATCAGCCCCAGCATTTT.

This clonotype was counted a single time. The genes are TRBV11-2 and TRBJ2-7; D unresolved. This CDR3 is built from 15 residues. The germline V gene has CDR1 SGHAT and CDR2 FQNNGV. V lost 5 bases and J lost 3, with 17 bases in between. The CDR3, as DNA: TGTGCCAGCAGCCTGGACGGTTTCACCTACTACGAGCAGTACTTC. Its translation is CASSLDGFTYYEQYF.

This chain uses TRBV6-5 with TRBJ2-5; weak D call: TRBD1 (6 bases). Germline V CDR1 and CDR2: MNHEY, SVGAGI. This CDR3 contains 14 residues. Trimming shortened V by 6 bases and J by 7 bases, and 18 bases separated the two germline ends. CDR3 residues: CASRYFETGWTQYF. CDR3 sequence (DNA): TGTGCCAGCAGGTATTTCGAGACAGGTTGGACCCAGTACTTC.

A note on this clonotype: The germline gene is not matched at one end of the junction; a read error may be the cause. V gene TRBV29-1 combines with J gene TRBJ2-7; D is possibly TRBD2 (5 bases). CDR3 length: 17 residues. The germline CDR1 and CDR2 sequences are SQVTM and ANQGSEA. DNA for the CDR3: TGCAGCCAAAGTCCCGGGATTTCTCACAACGGTTCCTACGAGCAGTATTTC. This codes for CSQSPGISHNGSYEQYF.

This clonotype occurred once. In this CDR3 the conserved last residue, phenylalanine or tryptophan, is missing, so a read error is likely. The chain employs TRBV4-1 and TRBJ2-7; D possibly corresponds to TRBD1 (6 bases). This CDR3 contains 17 residues. Trimming left V 3 bases short and J 5 bases short, with 23 bases between. Germline lookup yields CDR1 MGHRA and CDR2 YSYEKL. CDR3 sequence: CASSQPRFGGTADEQYL. The CDR3 nucleotides read TGCGCCAGCAGCCAGCCCCGGTTTGGGGGCACAGCGGACGAGCAGTACCTC.

This clonotype was counted only a few times. This chain links TRBV28 with TRBJ2-7; no clear D. Germline loops: CDR1 MDHEN, CDR2 SYDVKM. Trimming shortened V by 8 bases and J by 6 bases, and 14 bases separated the two germline ends. The CDR3 totals 12 residues. The CDR3 nucleotides are TGTGCCAGCTCGACCCCCCCGAGCGAGCAGTACTTC. This gives the protein CASSTPPSEQYF.

The chain couples TRBV4-1 to TRBJ1-1, with D possibly matching TRBD1 (6 bases). Germline assignment: CDR1 MGHRA and CDR2 YSYEKL. This CDR3 contains 16 residues. V lost 10 bases and J lost 10, with 31 bases in between. The CDR3 spells CATKKGVGGGGSVAFF. The DNA for the CDR3 is TGCGCCACGAAGAAAGGAGTTGGGGGCGGAGGCTCTGTAGCTTTCTTT.

Turning to this clonotype: Because it lacks the conserved phenylalanine or tryptophan at the end, this CDR3 is likely a read error. The DNA is left out, because the CDR3 cannot be placed on it with certainty; the CDR3 is given as TCRdb lists it. The chain recombines TRBV10-3 with TRBJ2-1; the table's TRBD1 call for D was not verified on the DNA. The CDR3 adds up to 11 amino acids, both ends counted. Per the germline V gene, CDR1 is ENHRY and CDR2 is SYGVKD. The CDR3 loop is CAISDGTLEFL.

As regards this clonotype: A clone one base away is much larger, so this may be a read error. The final CDR3 position lacks the conserved phenylalanine or tryptophan, pointing to a likely read error. This rearrangement joins TRBV29-1 to TRBJ1-1; possibly TRBD1 for D (5 bases). Trimming cost V 0 bases and J 4 bases, with 18 bases left between them. This CDR3 spans 16 amino acids. CDR1 and CDR2 (germline): SQVTM, ANQGSEA. The CDR3 loop reads CSVEDRQGVGGTEAFL. The DNA for the CDR3 is TGCAGCGTTGAAGATCGGCAGGGCGTCGGGGGCACTGAAGCTTTCCTT.

In this sample, this clonotype turned up a few times. The chain employs TRBV4-2 and TRBJ1-2; TRBD1 matches 9 bases. The J segment lost 5 bases and the V segment lost 2 bases, leaving 6 bases of the junction unmatched. The CDR3 covers 15 residues. CDR1 is LGHNA, CDR2 YNFKEQ, per germline. CDR3: CASSQRQGESYGYTF. Written as DNA, the CDR3 is TGTGCCAGCAGCCAACGACAGGGGGAGAGTTATGGCTACACCTTC.

Regarding this clonotype: No conserved phenylalanine or tryptophan ends this CDR3, so it is likely a read error. J is TRBJ2-3 and V is TRBV11-2; D may be TRBD1 (5 bases). Trimming shortened V by 1 base and J by 12 bases, and 20 bases separated the two germline ends. The CDR3 contains 15 residues. Germline lookup yields CDR1 SGHAT and CDR2 FQNNGV. This CDR3 reads CASSLGGWGTDIQYS. The CDR3 bases are TGTGCCAGCAGCTTAGGGGGCTGGGGCACAGATATCCAGTATTCT.

Many counts were recorded for this clonotype. The V gene is TRBV12-3 or TRBV12-4, the J gene TRBJ2-1, with no clear D. Trimming stripped 8 bases from V and 7 bases from J, with 9 bases between. The CDR3 consists of 11 residues. The CDR3: CASALKNEQFF. CDR3 coding DNA: TGTGCCAGCGCGCTCAAGAATGAGCAGTTCTTC.

This clonotype was seen at least ten times. The CDR3 DNA follows: TGCGCCAGCAGCCGGAAACTAGCGGGAGATACAGCGAACACCGGGGAGCTGTTTTTT. Protein sequence: CASSRKLAGDTANTGELFF. The V gene is TRBV4-3, the J gene TRBJ2-2, with 11 bases lining up with TRBD2. V lost 4 bases, J lost 0 bases, and 10 bases stayed unmatched. The CDR3 loop spans 19 amino acids. Germline V gives CDR1 LGHNA, CDR2 YSLEER.

With regard to this clonotype: A much larger clone differs by one base, so this may be a read error. The chain is built from TRBV12-3 or TRBV12-4 and TRBJ2-4; D may match TRBD1 or TRBD2 (6 bases each). The CDR3 runs to 14 residues. This CDR3 is CSSSPPGGGDIQYF. Here the CDR3 DNA reads TGTTCCAGCAGTCCTCCCGGGGGCGGGGACATTCAGTACTTC.

On this clonotype: A much larger clone differs from this one at a single base, so this may be a read error. The V and J genes are TRBV12-3 or TRBV12-4 and TRBJ2-7; D uncertain. The CDR3 runs 12 residues. The V end lost 7 bases, the J end lost 7 bases, and 14 bases lay between the germline ends. CDR3 sequence (DNA): TGTGCCAGCAATCCCTTGGGCCTTGAGCAGTACTTC. Amino acids: CASNPLGLEQYF.

The chain combines TRBV6-6 with TRBJ2-7; D is uncertain. The germline CDR1 and CDR2 sequences are MNHNY and SVGAGI (reference sequence). CDR3 size: 13 residues. The V gene lost 1 base and the J gene lost 5 bases, with 9 bases spanning the gap. The CDR3 DNA reads as TGTGCCAGCAGTTACTTTAGACACCACGAGCAGTACTTC. Translation: CASSYFRHHEQYF.

The rearrangement joins TRBV11-2 to TRBJ2-7; the match to TRBD2 covers 13 bases. Germline V gives CDR1 SGHAT, CDR2 FQNNGV. The CDR3 has 18 residues. V dropped 7 bases and J dropped 7; count of bases not matched to a gene: 19. The CDR3 protein is CASIWRDSRTSGSYEQYF. The CDR3 DNA reads TGTGCCAGCATCTGGCGGGACAGCCGGACTAGCGGGAGTTATGAGCAGTACTTC.

Ten or more counts support this clonotype. The chain recombines TRBV11-2 with TRBJ2-3; 8 nucleotides align to TRBD2. This CDR3 contains 16 residues. CDR1 SGHAT and CDR2 FQNNGV come from the germline V gene. The V and J ends lost 1 base and 1 base, in that order; junction bases with no gene match: 4. CDR3 DNA: TGTGCCAGCAGCTTAGCGCGGGAGGTGCGCACAGATACGCAGTATTTT. Its protein product is CASSLAREVRTDTQYF.

Many counts were recorded for this clonotype. CDR3 protein: CAISWTGVGTEAFF. The CDR3 DNA reads TGTGCCATCAGTTGGACAGGGGTGGGAACTGAAGCTTTCTTT. The chain has TRBV10-3 and TRBJ1-1, with 9 nucleotides matching TRBD1. V lost 5 bases to trimming and J lost 5 bases; unmatched junction nucleotides: 6. This CDR3 comprises 14 residues. Per the germline V gene, CDR1 is ENHRY and CDR2 is SYGVKD.

Comments on this clonotype: At one end, the junction sequence differs from germline, possibly due to a read error. V gene TRBV10-3 combines with J gene TRBJ2-2; D assignment may be TRBD1 or TRBD2 (6 bases each). Germline V gene lookup returns CDR1 ENHRY and CDR2 SYGVKD. The CDR3 contains 16 residues. The CDR3 bases are TGTGCCATCAGTGAGCTCGGGGGCTCGGACACTGGGGAGCTGTTTTTT. Its translation is CAISELGGSDTGELFF.